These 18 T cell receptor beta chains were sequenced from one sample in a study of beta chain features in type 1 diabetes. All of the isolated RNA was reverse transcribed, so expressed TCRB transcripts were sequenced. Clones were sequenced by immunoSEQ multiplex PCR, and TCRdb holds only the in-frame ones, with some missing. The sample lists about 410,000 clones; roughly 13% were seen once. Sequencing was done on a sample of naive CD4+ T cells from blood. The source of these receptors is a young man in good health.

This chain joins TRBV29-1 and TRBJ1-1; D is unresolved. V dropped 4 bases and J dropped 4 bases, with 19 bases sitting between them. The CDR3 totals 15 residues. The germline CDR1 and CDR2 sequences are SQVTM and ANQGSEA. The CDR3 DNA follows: TGCAGCGTTGCAGTCCCCGATAGTCGTACCACTGAAGCTTTCTTT. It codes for CSVAVPDSRTTEAFF.

CDR3: CSAEGPGELFF. In DNA, the CDR3 is TGCAGTGCAGAAGGGCCCGGGGAGCTGTTTTTT. V usage is TRBV20-1 and J usage is TRBJ2-2, with D unclear. V was cut by 6 bases and J by 6 bases, with 8 bases left in between. This CDR3 spans 11 amino acids. Germline CDR1 DFQATT, CDR2 SNEGSKA (reference sequence).

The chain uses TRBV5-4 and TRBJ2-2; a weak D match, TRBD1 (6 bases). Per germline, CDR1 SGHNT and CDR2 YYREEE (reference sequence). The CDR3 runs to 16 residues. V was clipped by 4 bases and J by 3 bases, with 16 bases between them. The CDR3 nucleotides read TGTGCCAGCAGCGGACACAGGGTTGAGGACACCGGGGAGCTGTTTTTT. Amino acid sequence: CASSGHRVEDTGELFF.

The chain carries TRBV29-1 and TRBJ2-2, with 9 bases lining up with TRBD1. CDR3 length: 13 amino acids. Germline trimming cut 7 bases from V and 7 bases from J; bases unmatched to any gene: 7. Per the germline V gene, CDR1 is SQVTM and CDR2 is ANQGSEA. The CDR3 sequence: CSAGTGYNGELFF. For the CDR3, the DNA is TGCAGCGCCGGGACAGGGTATAACGGGGAGCTGTTTTTT.

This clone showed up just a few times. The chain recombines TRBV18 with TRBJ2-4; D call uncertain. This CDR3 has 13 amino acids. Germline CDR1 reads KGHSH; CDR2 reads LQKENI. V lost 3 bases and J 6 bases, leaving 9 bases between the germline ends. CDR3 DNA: TGTGCCAGCTCACCGGGGTCAACAAACATTCAGTACTTC. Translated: CASSPGSTNIQYF.

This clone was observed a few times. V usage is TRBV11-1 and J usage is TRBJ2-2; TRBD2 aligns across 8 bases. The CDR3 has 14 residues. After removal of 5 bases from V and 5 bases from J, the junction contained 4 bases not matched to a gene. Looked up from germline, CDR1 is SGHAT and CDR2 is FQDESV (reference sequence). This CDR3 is CASSPGTRTGELFF. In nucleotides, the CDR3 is TGTGCCAGCAGCCCGGGGACTAGGACCGGGGAGCTGTTTTTT.

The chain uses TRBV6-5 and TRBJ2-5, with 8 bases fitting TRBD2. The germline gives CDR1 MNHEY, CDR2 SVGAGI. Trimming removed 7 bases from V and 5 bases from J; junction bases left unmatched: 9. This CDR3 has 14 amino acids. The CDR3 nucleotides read TGTGCCAGCACCCTGACGGGGGGGTCTGAGACCCAGTACTTC. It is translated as CASTLTGGSETQYF.

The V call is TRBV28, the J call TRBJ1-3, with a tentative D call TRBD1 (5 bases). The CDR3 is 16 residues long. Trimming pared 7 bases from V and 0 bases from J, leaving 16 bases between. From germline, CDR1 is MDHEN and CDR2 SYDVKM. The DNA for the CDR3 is TGTGCCAGCACTCTACCTCAGGGCATCTCTGGAAACACCATATATTTT. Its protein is CASTLPQGISGNTIYF.

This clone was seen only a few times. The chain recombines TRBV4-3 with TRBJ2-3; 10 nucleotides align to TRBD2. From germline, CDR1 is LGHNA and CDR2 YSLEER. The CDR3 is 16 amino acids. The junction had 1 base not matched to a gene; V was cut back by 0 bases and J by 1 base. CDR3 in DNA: TGCGCCAGCAGCCAAGAGGGGACTAGCGGCACAGATACGCAGTATTTT. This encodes CASSQEGTSGTDTQYF.

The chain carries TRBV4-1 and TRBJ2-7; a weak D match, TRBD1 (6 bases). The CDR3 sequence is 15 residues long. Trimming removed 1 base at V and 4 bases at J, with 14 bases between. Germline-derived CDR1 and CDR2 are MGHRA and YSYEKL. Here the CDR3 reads CASSQATGLTYEQYF. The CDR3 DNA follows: TGCGCCAGCAGCCAAGCCACAGGGCTGACATACGAGCAGTACTTC.

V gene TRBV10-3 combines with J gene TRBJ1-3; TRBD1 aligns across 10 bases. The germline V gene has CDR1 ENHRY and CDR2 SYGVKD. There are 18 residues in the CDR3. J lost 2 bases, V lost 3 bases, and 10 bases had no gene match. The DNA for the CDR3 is TGTGCCATCAGTGAAGTAGGGGGACAGGGGACCCCTGGAAACACCATATATTTT. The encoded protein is CAISEVGGQGTPGNTIYF.

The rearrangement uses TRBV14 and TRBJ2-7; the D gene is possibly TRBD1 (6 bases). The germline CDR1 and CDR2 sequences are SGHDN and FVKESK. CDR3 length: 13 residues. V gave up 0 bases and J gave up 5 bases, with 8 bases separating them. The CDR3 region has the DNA TGTGCCAGCAGCCAAGATTGGGGGCACGAGCAGTACGTC. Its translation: CASSQDWGHEQYV.

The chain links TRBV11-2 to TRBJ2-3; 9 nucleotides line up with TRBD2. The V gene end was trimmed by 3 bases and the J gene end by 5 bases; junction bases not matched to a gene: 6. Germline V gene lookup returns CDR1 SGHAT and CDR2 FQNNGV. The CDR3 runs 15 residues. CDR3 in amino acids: CASSFGGGAGDTQYF. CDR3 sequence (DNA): TGTGCCAGCAGCTTTGGCGGGGGGGCTGGAGATACGCAGTATTTT.

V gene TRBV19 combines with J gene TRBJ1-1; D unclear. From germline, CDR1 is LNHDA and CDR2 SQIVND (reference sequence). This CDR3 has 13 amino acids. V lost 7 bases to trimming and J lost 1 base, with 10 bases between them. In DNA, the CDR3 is TGTGCCAGTAACAAAAGACAGAACACTGAAGCTTTCTTT. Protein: CASNKRQNTEAFF.

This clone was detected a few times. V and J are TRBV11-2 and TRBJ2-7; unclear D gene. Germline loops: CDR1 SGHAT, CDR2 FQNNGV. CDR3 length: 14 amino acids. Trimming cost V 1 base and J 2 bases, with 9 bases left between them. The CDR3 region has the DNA TGTGCCAGCAGCTTAGCCCTAGAACCCTACGAGCAGTACTTC. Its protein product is CASSLALEPYEQYF.

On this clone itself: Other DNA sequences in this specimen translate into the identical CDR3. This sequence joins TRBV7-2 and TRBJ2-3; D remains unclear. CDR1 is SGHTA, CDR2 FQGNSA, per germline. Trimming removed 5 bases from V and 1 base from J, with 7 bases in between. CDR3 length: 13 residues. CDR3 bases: TGTGCCAGCAGCCTAGGACGCACAGATACGCAGTATTTT. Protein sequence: CASSLGRTDTQYF.

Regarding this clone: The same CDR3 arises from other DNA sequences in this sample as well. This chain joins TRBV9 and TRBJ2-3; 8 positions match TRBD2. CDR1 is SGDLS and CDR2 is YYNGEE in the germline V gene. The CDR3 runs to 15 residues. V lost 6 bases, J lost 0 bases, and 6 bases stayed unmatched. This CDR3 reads CASTLGGASTDTQYF. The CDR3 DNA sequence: TGTGCCAGCACCCTCGGGGGGGCGAGCACAGATACGCAGTATTTT.

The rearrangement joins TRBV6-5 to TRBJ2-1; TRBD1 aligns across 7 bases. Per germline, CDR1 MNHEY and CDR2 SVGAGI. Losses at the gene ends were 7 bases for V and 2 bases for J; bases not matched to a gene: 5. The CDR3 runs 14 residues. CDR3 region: CASTKGAAYNEQFF. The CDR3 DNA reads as TGTGCCAGCACGAAGGGGGCGGCCTACAATGAGCAGTTCTTC.